This note documents a single T cell receptor (beta chain) sequence. This sample was taken from a study of blood T cell repertoires in COVID-19. Study information: Sites across the United States, Italy and Spain contributed samples from acute and convalescent COVID-19. Nucleic acid was either cDNA or gDNA, and it came from T cells, B-cell-depleted T cells, or PBMCs.

CDR3 size: 15 residues. Germline CDR1 and CDR2: MNHEY and SVGAGI. Losses at the gene ends were 5 bases for V and 0 bases for J; bases not matched to a gene: 6. Under the authors' procedure: By means of reference gene primer amplification, nucleated cell counts were estimated. Generated by immunoSEQ multiplex PCR, the TCRdb table keeps only in-frame clones and is missing some. For V, J and clone size, that table is used; D and trimming come from the DNA. The sample shows about 200,000 clones, around 80% of them seen only once. The TCR was taken from a woman between 70 and 85 years old with acute or convalescent COVID-19. Sequences were obtained from peripheral blood. The chain combines TRBV6-5 with TRBJ1-2, with 7 positions matching TRBD1. This CDR3 reads CASSPQGTANYGYTF. The CDR3 DNA is TGTGCCAGCAGTCCCCAAGGGACAGCTAACTATGGCTACACCTTC.